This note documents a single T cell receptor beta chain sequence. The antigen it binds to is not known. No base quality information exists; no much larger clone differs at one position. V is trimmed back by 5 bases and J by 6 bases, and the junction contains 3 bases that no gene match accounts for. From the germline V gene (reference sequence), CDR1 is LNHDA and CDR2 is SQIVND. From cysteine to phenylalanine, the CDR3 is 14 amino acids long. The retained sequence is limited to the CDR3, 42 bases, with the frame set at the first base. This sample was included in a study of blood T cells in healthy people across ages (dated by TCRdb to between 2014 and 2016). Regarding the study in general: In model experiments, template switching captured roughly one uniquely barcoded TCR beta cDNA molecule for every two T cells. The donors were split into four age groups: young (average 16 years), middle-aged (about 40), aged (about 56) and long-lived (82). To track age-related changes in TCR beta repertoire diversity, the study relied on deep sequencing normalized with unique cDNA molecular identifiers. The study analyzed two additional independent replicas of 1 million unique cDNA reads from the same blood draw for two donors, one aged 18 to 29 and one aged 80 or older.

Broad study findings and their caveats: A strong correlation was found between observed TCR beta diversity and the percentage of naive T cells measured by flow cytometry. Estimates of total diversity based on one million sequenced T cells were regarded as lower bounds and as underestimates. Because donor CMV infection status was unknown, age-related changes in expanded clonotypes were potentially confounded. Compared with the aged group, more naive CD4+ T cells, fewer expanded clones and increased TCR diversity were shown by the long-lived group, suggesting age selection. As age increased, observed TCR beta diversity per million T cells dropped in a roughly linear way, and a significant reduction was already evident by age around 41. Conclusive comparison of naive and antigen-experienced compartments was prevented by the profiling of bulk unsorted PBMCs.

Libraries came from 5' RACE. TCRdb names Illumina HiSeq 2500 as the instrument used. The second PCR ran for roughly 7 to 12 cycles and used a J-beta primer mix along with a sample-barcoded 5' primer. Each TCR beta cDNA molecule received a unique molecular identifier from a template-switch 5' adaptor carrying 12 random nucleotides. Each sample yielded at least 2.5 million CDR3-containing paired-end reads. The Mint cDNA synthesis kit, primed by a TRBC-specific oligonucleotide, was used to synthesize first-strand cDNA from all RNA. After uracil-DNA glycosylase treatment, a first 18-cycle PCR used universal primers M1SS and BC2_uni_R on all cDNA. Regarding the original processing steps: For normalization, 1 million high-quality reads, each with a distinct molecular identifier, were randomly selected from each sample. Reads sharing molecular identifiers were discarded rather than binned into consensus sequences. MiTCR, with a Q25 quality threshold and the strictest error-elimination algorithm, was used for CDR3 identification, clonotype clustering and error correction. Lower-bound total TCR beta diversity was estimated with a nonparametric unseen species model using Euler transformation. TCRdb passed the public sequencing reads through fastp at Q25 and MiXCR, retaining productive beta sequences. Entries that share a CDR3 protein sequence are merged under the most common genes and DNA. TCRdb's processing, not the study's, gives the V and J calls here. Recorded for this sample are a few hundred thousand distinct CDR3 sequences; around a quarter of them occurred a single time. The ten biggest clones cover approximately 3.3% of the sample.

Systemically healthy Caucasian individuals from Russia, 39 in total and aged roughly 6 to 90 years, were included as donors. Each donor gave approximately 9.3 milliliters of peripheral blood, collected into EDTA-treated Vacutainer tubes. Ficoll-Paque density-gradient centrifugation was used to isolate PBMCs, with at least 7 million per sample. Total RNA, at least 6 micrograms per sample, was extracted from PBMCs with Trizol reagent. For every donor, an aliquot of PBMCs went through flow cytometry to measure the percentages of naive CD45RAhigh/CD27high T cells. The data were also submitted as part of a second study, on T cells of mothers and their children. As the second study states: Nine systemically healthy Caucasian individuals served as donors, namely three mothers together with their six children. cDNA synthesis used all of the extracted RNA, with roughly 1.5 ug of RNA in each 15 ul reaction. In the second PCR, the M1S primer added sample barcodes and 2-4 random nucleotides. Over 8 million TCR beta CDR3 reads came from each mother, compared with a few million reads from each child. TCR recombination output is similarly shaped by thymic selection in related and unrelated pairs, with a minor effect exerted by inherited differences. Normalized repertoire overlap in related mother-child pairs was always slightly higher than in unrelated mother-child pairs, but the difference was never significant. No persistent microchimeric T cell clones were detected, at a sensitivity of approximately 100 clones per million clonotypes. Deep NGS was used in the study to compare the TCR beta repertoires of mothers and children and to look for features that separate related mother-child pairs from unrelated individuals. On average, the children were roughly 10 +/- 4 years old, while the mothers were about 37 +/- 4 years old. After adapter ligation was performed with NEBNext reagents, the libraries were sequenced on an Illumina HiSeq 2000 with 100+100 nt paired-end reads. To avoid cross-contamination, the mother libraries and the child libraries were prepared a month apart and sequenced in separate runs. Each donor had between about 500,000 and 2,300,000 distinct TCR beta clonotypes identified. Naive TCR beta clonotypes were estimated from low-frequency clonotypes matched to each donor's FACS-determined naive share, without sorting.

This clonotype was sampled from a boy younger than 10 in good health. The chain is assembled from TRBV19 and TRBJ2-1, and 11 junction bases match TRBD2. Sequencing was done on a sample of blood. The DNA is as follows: TGTGCCAGTAGTGCGACTAGCGGGATCAATGAGCAGTTCTTC. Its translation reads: CASSATSGINEQFF.